This T cell receptor (beta chain) comes out of a study of molecular identifiers for immune sequencing clone quantification. In this sample, this clonotype turned up many times. Germline assignment: CDR1 SGHNT and CDR2 YENEEA. V shed 5 bases and J shed 4 bases, with 17 bases lying between them. The CDR3 consists of 15 residues. TCRdb fed the PCR reads into MiXCR, producing one record per CDR3 protein. The sample includes approximately 500,000 distinct CDR3 sequences, around a fifth of them seen just once. The chain combines TRBV11-3 with TRBJ1-1; a possible D gene is TRBD1 (6 bases). This clonotype was obtained from a human donor in good health. Some libraries in this study had Jurkat cell RNA spiked in. The sample was naive CD8+ T cells from blood, with Jurkat cell RNA spiked in. The subset was: FACS-sorted CD8+CD4-CCR7+CD45RA+ naive T cells. This CDR3 reads CASSPGPGQLTEAFF. The CDR3 nucleotides read TGTGCCAGCAGCCCCGGGCCGGGACAACTCACTGAAGCTTTCTTT. The full variable domain, rest sourced from reference TRBV11-3 and TRBJ1-1, is EAGVVQSPRYKIIEKKQPVAFWCNPISGHNTLYWYLQNLGQGPELLIRYENEEAVDDSQLPKDRFSAERLKGVDSTLKIQPAELGDSAVYLCASSPGPGQLTEAFFGQGTRLTVV.